This section outlines one TCR beta chain sequence together with its context. Its specificity is not known. The data were obtained in a study of early T cells in non-severe SARS-CoV-2 infection. Study background: The chains were unpaired, and the sequenced material was bulk RNA from unsorted whole blood.

This CDR3 has 16 residues. Germline CDR1 reads MNHNY; CDR2 reads SVGAGI (reference sequence). V lost 2 bases and J 0 bases, leaving 11 bases between the germline ends. Broader study findings: VDJdb matching, biased toward anti-spike CD8 responses, missed private and CD4 specificities.

Attachment of unique molecular identifiers to individual cDNA molecules was performed. TCRdb reprocessed the 5' RACE reads with MiXCR, giving one entry per CDR3 protein. Here the sample spans under 70,000 distinct CDR3 sequences, around a tenth being singletons. The sample comprised whole blood. The clonotype originates from an adult who was a healthcare worker with PCR-confirmed SARS-CoV-2 infection or an uninfected control (not recorded which). V gene TRBV6-6 combines with J gene TRBJ1-5, with a tentative D call TRBD1 (5 bases). This chain's CDR3 is CASSYLPRDSNQPQHF. In DNA, the CDR3 is TGTGCCAGCAGTTACCTTCCCAGGGATAGCAATCAGCCCCAGCATTTT.